This T cell receptor (beta chain) was found in a study of blood T cell repertoires in COVID-19. The wider study: PBMCs, B-cell-depleted T cells, or T cells provided the cDNA or gDNA that made up the material.

Some clones are missing from TCRdb's copy, which holds only in-frame ones; the method was immunoSEQ multiplex PCR. The table has about 110,000 clones, 75% to 85% seen once; the top ten hold 6.5% to 10%. In regard to this clone: Mismatch with germline at one junction end may stem from a read error.

The CDR3 is 13 amino acids. The germline gives CDR1 SGHRS, CDR2 YFSETQ. The chain combines TRBV5-1 with TRBJ1-2; 7 positions agree with TRBD1. This sequence originates from a woman of 80 years or more with active or convalescent COVID-19. Source material: peripheral blood. For the CDR3, the DNA is TGCGCCAGCAGCTTGGATAGGGGGCATGGCAGCGCCTTC. It codes for CASSLDRGHGSAF.